Presented here are 20 T cell receptor beta chains from one specimen sequenced in a study of PD-L1 blockade in urothelial cancer. Indicated time point: pretreatment peripheral blood. Sequencing was performed with immunoSEQ multiplex PCR; in TCRdb, only in-frame clones are kept and a portion is missing. The repertoire holds roughly 49,000 clones, with about 82% as singletons. The sequenced sample was PBMCs, obtained around atezolizumab (anti-PD-L1) treatment. Receptor source: a man aged 55 to 70 with urothelial cancer.

There are a few counts of this clone. This chain connects TRBV5-1 to TRBJ1-1; no definite D call. V was clipped by 3 bases and J by 2 bases, with 5 bases between them. The CDR3 totals 12 residues. Germline V gene sequence: CDR1 SGHRS, CDR2 YFSETQ. Here the CDR3 reads CASSSDNTEAFF. The DNA of the CDR3 is TGCGCCAGCAGCTCAGATAACACTGAAGCTTTCTTT.

The chain has TRBV9 and TRBJ2-1, with D tentatively TRBD1 (5 bases). CDR3 size: 16 residues. V lost 0 bases and J 5 bases, leaving 15 bases between the germline ends. Germline CDR1 SGDLS, CDR2 YYNGEE. CDR3 coding DNA: TGTGCCAGCAGCGTAGGCCTGCAGGGCATAAACAATGAGCAGTTCTTC. This gives the protein CASSVGLQGINNEQFF.

The chain recombines TRBV18 with TRBJ1-4; the D is unclear. V was pared by 4 bases and J by 0 bases, with 21 bases between. The length of the CDR3 is 19 residues. Looked up from germline, CDR1 is KGHSH and CDR2 is LQKENI. This CDR3 is CASSLDRLGAIATNEKLFF. CDR3 nucleotide sequence: TGTGCCAGCTCACTCGACCGCCTGGGAGCAATAGCAACTAATGAAAAACTGTTTTTT.

This sequence joins TRBV19 and TRBJ2-5, with 8 bases aligning to TRBD1. CDR3 length: 15 amino acids. The germline gives CDR1 LNHDA, CDR2 SQIVND (reference sequence). The ends lost 1 base at V and 5 bases at J; junction bases unmatched: 6. CDR3: CASSIGTGLRETQYF. In nucleotides, the CDR3 is TGTGCCAGTAGTATAGGGACAGGGCTTAGGGAGACCCAGTACTTC.

This chain connects TRBV2 to TRBJ1-4; the match to TRBD1 covers 10 bases. With V trimmed by 8 bases and J by 8 bases, 8 bases remained unmatched. The CDR3 consists of 14 residues. The V gene's germline CDR1 is SNHLY and CDR2 FYNNEI. The DNA of the CDR3 is TGTGCCAGCGGTCGACAGGGGGCAGGGGAAAAACTGTTTTTT. As protein: CASGRQGAGEKLFF.

The chain carries TRBV30 and TRBJ1-2; the match to TRBD1 covers 7 bases. Trimming took 8 bases from V and 4 from J; bases not matched to a gene: 7. Germline CDR1 and CDR2: GTSNPN and SVGIG (reference sequence). This CDR3 has 12 residues. The CDR3 loop is CALRQGGYGYTF. CDR3 nucleotides: TGTGCCCTAAGACAGGGTGGCTATGGCTACACCTTC.

The chain couples TRBV5-1 to TRBJ1-6; 9 nucleotides line up with TRBD1. The trim removed 0 bases at V and 9 bases at J, leaving 7 bases unmatched. CDR3 length: 16 amino acids. Germline assignment: CDR1 SGHRS and CDR2 YFSETQ. CDR3 region: CASSLDGTGFSSPLHF. DNA of the CDR3: TGCGCCAGCAGCTTGGACGGGACAGGGTTTTCTTCACCCCTCCACTTT.

This rearrangement joins TRBV18 to TRBJ2-3; possible D gene TRBD2, 5 bases. CDR1 is KGHSH, CDR2 LQKENI, per germline. This CDR3 region has 14 residues. The V gene lost 4 bases and the J gene lost 0 bases, with 8 bases spanning the gap. The CDR3, as DNA: TGTGCCAGCTCACTAACTAGGAGCACAGATACGCAGTATTTT. This translates into CASSLTRSTDTQYF.

V gene TRBV4-1 combines with J gene TRBJ2-2; TRBD2 agrees at 7 bases. CDR3 size: 16 residues. Germline V CDR1 and CDR2: MGHRA, YSYEKL. Unmatched junction bases numbered 4, after V lost 0 bases and J lost 3 bases. Here the CDR3 DNA reads TGCGCCAGCAGCCAAGATCGCGGGGGTGACACCGGGGAGCTGTTTTTT. This sequence encodes CASSQDRGGDTGELFF.

This clone was seen just once. This chain links TRBV5-1 with TRBJ2-1; 8 bases fit TRBD2. J gave up 4 bases and V 0 bases, and 3 bases lay outside the gene matches. The length of the CDR3 is 15 residues. Germline V gene sequence: CDR1 SGHRS, CDR2 YFSETQ. Written as DNA, the CDR3 is TGCGCCAGCAGCTTGGTGGCGGGAGGTTACAATGAGCAGTTCTTC. Its protein product is CASSLVAGGYNEQFF.

Note on this clone: Additional DNA sequences in this sample encode the identical CDR3. The CDR3 sequence is CASSLEQGTDTQYF. DNA for the CDR3: TGCGCCAGCAGCTTGGAACAGGGGACAGATACGCAGTATTTT. J is TRBJ2-3 and V is TRBV5-1, with 7 bases fitting TRBD1. Germline lookup yields CDR1 SGHRS and CDR2 YFSETQ. The trim removed 0 bases at V and 3 bases at J, leaving 1 base unmatched. The CDR3 extends over 14 amino acids.

This clone was detected only once. At one of its ends the junction is not consistent with the germline gene, which may arise from a read error. The genes are TRBV7-9 and TRBJ2-4; 12 nucleotides match TRBD2. The CDR3 is 19 residues long. Germline V gene sequence: CDR1 SEHNR, CDR2 FQNEAQ (reference sequence). The CDR3 DNA follows: TGTGCCAGCAGCGTAGCGGGACTAGCGGGTTTCTTAGCCAAAAACATTCAGTACTTC. Amino acid sequence: CASSVAGLAGFLAKNIQYF.

This chain connects TRBV29-1 to TRBJ1-5; possible D gene TRBD1, 5 bases. V shed 6 bases and J shed 3 bases, with 9 bases lying between them. Germline CDR1 and CDR2: SQVTM and ANQGSEA. The CDR3 has 12 residues. The CDR3 protein is CSVQGVNQPQHF. The CDR3 coding sequence is TGCAGCGTCCAGGGCGTCAATCAGCCCCAGCATTTT. Full variable domain (rest looked up from reference TRBV29-1 and TRBJ1-5): SAVISQKPSRDICQRGTSLTIQCQVDSQVTMMFWYRQQPGQSLTLIATANQGSEATYESGFVIDKFPISRPNLTFSTLTVSNMSPEDSSIYLCSVQGVNQPQHFGDGTRLSIL.

This clone occurred once. V usage is TRBV4-1 and J usage is TRBJ2-1; 7 positions match TRBD2. Germline CDR1 is MGHRA and CDR2 is YSYEKL. The V gene end was trimmed by 2 bases and the J gene end by 2 bases; junction bases not matched to a gene: 6. The CDR3 consists of 16 residues. CDR3 DNA: TGCGCCAGCAGCCAAAGTTGGGGGAGGGCCTACAATGAGCAGTTCTTC. This encodes CASSQSWGRAYNEQFF.

The V call is TRBV19, the J call TRBJ2-5; 7 positions agree with TRBD1. Trimming cost V 8 bases and J 5 bases; bases outside gene matches: 8. This CDR3 contains 13 residues. Germline loops: CDR1 LNHDA, CDR2 SQIVND (reference sequence). This chain's CDR3 is CASAPGGRETQYF. CDR3 coding DNA: TGTGCCAGTGCCCCAGGGGGTAGGGAGACCCAGTACTTC.

This chain's CDR3 is CASSPLRGVETQYF. CDR3 coding DNA: TGTGCCAGCAGCCCCCTCCGCGGTGTCGAGACCCAGTACTTC. The chain uses TRBV6-1 and TRBJ2-5; D unclear. Trimming took 6 bases from V and 5 from J, leaving 16 bases between them. Germline V gene lookup returns CDR1 MNHNS and CDR2 SASEGT. The CDR3 has 14 residues.

The chain carries TRBV18 and TRBJ1-2, with 8 bases that match TRBD1. V trimming: 3 bases; J trimming: 8 bases; junction bases outside the gene matches: 8. The CDR3 runs to 14 residues. Germline V gives CDR1 KGHSH, CDR2 LQKENI. As DNA, the CDR3 is TGTGCCAGCTCACCCGGACAGGGCCTCGGCGGCTACACCTTC. Translating gives CASSPGQGLGGYTF. Looking up the rest from reference TRBV18 and TRBJ1-2 gives the full variable domain: NAGVMQNPRHLVRRRGQEARLRCSPMKGHSHVYWYRQLPEEGLKFMVYLQKENIIDESGMPKERFSAEFPKEGPSILRIQQVVRGDSAAYFCASSPGQGLGGYTFGSGTRLTVV.

The chain couples TRBV21-1 to TRBJ2-1; the table gives TRBD2 as D, unverified against the DNA. TRBV21-1 is marked as a pseudogene. The CDR3 has 14 residues. The CDR3 nucleotides read TGTGCCAGCACCCCCCTCGGGAGTAAAGGTGAGCAGTTCTTC. Residues: CASTPLGSKGEQFF.

This clone was recorded once. V usage is TRBV18 and J usage is TRBJ1-5, with D unclear. The CDR3 covers 15 residues. From germline, CDR1 is KGHSH and CDR2 LQKENI. Trimming removed 6 bases from V and 2 bases from J, with 14 bases in between. The CDR3 region has the DNA TGTGCCAGCTCTGATACCGCCGGGGGCAATCAGCCCCAGCATTTT. It is translated as CASSDTAGGNQPQHF.

The V call is TRBV5-1, the J call TRBJ1-5; tentative D call: TRBD1 (5 bases). The CDR3 runs 15 residues. Germline V CDR1 and CDR2: SGHRS, YFSETQ. Trimming took off 0 bases at V and 3 bases at J, with 10 bases between the two ends. CDR3 sequence reads: CASSLEGLPNQPQHF. Written as DNA, the CDR3 is TGCGCCAGCAGCTTGGAGGGGCTCCCCAATCAGCCCCAGCATTTT.